This T cell receptor (beta chain) was identified during a study of patients and donors after allogeneic stem cell transplantation. The CDR3 extends over 16 amino acids. The ends were cut back, 5 bases at V and 4 bases at J, with 21 bases in the middle. Germline V gene sequence: CDR1 DFQATT, CDR2 SNEGSKA (reference sequence). Using its own MiXCR run on the RT-PCR reads, TCRdb lists one record per CDR3 protein. Of about 150,000 distinct CDR3 sequences in the sample, roughly 35% were seen once. The V and J genes are TRBV20-1 and TRBJ1-5; TRBD1 is a possible D gene (5 bases). This clonotype was obtained from a human donor who was either an allogeneic HSCT recipient or a stem cell or donor lymphocyte infusion donor (not recorded which). It is not recorded whose cells these are; they may come from a transplant donor. Sequenced input: blood, either unsorted or a sorted T cell fraction (not recorded which). CDR3 coding DNA: TGCAGTGCTGGGGACCCGAGACCAACCCGAAATCAGCCCCAGCATTTT. Translation gives CSAGDPRPTRNQPQHF.